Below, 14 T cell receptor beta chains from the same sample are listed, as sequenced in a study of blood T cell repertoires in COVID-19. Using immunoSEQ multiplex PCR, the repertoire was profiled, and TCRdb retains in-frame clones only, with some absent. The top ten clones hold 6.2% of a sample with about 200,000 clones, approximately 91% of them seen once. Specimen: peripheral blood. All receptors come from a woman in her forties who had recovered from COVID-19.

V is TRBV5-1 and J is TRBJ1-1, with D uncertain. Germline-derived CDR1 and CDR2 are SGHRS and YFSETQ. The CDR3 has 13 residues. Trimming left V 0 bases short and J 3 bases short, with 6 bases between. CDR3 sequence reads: CASSLGEDTEAFF. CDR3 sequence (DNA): TGCGCCAGCAGCTTGGGGGAGGACACTGAAGCTTTCTTT.

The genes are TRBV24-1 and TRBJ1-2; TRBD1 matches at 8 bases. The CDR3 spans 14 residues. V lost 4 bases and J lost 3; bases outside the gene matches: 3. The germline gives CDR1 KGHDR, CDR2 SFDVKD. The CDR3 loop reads CATSEADRDYGYTF. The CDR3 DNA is TGTGCCACCAGTGAAGCGGACAGGGACTATGGCTACACCTTC.

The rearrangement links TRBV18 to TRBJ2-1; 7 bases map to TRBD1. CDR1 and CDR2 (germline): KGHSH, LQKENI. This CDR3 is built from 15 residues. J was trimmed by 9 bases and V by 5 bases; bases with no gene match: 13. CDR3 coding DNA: TGTGCCAGCTCATCGGCCGGGACAGTATACCCTGAGCAGTTCTTC. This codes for CASSSAGTVYPEQFF.

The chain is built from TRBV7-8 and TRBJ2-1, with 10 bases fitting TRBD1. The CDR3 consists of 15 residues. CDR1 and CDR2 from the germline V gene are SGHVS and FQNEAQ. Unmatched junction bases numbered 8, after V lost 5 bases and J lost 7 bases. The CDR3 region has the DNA TGTGCCAGCAGCACACAAGACAGGGGGCCTAATGAGCAGTTCTTC. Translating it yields CASSTQDRGPNEQFF.

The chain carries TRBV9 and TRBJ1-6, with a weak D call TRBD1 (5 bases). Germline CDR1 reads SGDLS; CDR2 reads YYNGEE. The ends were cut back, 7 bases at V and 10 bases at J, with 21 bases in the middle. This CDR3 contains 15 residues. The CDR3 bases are TGTGCCAGCGGGGGAGGAGCGGGAAGGAACTCACCCCTCCACTTT. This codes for CASGGGAGRNSPLHF.

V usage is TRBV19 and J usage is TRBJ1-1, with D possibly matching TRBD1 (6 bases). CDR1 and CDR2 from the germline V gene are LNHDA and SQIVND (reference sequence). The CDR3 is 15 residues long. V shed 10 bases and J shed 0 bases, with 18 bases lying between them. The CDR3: CATNSTGTVNTEAFF. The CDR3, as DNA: TGTGCCACCAACTCGACAGGTACGGTGAACACTGAAGCTTTCTTT.

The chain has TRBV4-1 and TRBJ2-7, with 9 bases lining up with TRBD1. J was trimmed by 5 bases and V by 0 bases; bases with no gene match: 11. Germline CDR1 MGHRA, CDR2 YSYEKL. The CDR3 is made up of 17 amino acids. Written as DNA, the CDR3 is TGCGCCAGCAGCCAAGAGATTCGGACAGGGGTGGGCCACGAGCAGTACTTC. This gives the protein CASSQEIRTGVGHEQYF.

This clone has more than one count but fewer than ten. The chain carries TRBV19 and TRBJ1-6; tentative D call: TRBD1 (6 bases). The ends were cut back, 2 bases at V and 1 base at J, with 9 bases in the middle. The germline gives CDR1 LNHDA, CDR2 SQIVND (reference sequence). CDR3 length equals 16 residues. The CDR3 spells CASSIRGQSYNSPLHF. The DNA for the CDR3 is TGTGCCAGTAGTATACGTGGACAGTCCTATAATTCACCCCTCCACTTT.

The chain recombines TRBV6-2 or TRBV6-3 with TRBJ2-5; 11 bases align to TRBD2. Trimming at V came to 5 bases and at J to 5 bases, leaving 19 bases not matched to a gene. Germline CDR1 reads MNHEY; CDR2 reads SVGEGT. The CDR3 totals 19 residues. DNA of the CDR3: TGTGCCAGCAGTCGTCACCCCGGGACTAGCGGCTTGGGGGGGGAGACCCAGTACTTC. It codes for CASSRHPGTSGLGGETQYF.

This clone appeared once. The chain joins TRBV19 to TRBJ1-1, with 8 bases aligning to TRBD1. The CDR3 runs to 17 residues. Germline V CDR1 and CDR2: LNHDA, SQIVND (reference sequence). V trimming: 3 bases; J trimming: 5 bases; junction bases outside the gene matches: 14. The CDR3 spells CASSIPRLRQGRTEAFF. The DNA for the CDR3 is TGTGCCAGTAGTATTCCTCGGCTCAGACAGGGGAGGACTGAAGCTTTCTTT. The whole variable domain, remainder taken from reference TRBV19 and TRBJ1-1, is DGGITQSPKYLFRKEGQNVTLSCEQNLNHDAMYWYRQDPGQGLRLIYYSQIVNDFQKGDIAEGYSVSREKKESFPLTVTSAQKNPTAFYLCASSIPRLRQGRTEAFFGQGTRLTVV.

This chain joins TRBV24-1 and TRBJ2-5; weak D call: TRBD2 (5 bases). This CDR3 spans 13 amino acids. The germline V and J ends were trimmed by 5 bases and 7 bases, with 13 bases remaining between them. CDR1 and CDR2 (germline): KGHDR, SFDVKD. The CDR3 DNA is TGTGCCACCAGTGTGTCTCATCGGGGGACCCAGTACTTC. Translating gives CATSVSHRGTQYF.

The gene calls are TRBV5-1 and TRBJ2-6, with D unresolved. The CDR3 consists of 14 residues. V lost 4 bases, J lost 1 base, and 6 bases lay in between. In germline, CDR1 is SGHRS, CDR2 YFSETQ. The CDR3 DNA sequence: TGCGCCAGCAGCCCACTTTCTGGGGCCAACGTCCTGACTTTC. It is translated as CASSPLSGANVLTF.

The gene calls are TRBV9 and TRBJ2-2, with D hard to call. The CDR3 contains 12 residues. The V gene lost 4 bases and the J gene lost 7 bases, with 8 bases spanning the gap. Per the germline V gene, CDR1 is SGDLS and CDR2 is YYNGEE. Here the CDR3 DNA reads TGTGCCAGCAGCCCCATAGTCGGGGAGCTGTTTTTT. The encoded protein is CASSPIVGELFF.

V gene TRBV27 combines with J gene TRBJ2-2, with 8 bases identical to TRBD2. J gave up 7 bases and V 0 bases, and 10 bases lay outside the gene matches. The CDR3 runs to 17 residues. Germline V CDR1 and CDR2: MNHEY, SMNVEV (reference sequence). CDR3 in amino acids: CASSLSIDGRAGGELFF. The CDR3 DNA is TGTGCCAGCAGTTTATCGATCGACGGGAGGGCCGGCGGGGAGCTGTTTTTT.